This is a list of T cell receptor beta chains from one sample in a study of blood T cell repertoires in COVID-19. Sequenced by immunoSEQ multiplex PCR; TCRdb stores in-frame clones only, minus some. The table includes about 220,000 clones, more than 65% detected once. The sample was peripheral blood. The receptors were sampled from a woman in her sixties with acute or convalescent COVID-19. Both conserved end residues are part of each CDR3.

V gene: TRBV29-1
CDR3 length: 14
CDR3 protein: CSVGSGGLSTEAFF

V gene: TRBV29-1
CDR3 length: 10
CDR3 protein: CSVDSYGYTF

V gene: TRBV2
CDR3 length: 14
CDR3 protein: CASSDRDRGQPQHF

V gene: TRBV7-9
CDR3 length: 14
CDR3 protein: CASSMLAGGETQYF

V gene: TRBV7-2
CDR3 length: 13
CDR3 protein: CASSLRTGDGYTF

V gene: TRBV19
CDR3 length: 14
CDR3 protein: CASSISRGGEVAFF

V gene: TRBV11-1
CDR3 length: 14
CDR3 protein: CASSFTGAGTEAFF

V gene: TRBV5-6
CDR3 length: 16
CDR3 protein: CASSLWASGLVDTQYF

V gene: TRBV6-6
CDR3 length: 15
CDR3 protein: CASKTGGGAGSPLHF

V gene: TRBV3-1/TRBV3-2
CDR3 length: 14
CDR3 protein: CASSQLAAVGELFF

V gene: TRBV4-2
CDR3 length: 16
CDR3 protein: CASSPTGDRANEKLFF

V gene: TRBV27
CDR3 length: 16
CDR3 protein: CASSFNIGRMNTEAFF

V gene: TRBV5-1
CDR3 length: 16
CDR3 protein: CASGRDRGLGANGYTF

V gene: TRBV13
CDR3 length: 12
CDR3 protein: CASSLGGGGYTF

V gene: TRBV3-1/TRBV3-2
CDR3 length: 14
CDR3 protein: CASSELAGGDEQYF

V gene: TRBV30
CDR3 length: 16
CDR3 protein: CAWSFQRTSVTYEQYF

V gene: TRBV2
CDR3 length: 16
CDR3 protein: CASSRDRGSVKNIQYF

V gene: TRBV5-4
CDR3 length: 14
CDR3 protein: CASSWGGLNTEAFF

V gene: TRBV4-1
CDR3 length: 16
CDR3 protein: CASSQAGPLAKNIQYF

V gene: TRBV11-2
CDR3 length: 13
CDR3 protein: CASSWTGNYGYTF

V gene: TRBV5-1
CDR3 length: 15
CDR3 protein: CASSSRQGVDGELFF

V gene: TRBV14
CDR3 length: 15
CDR3 protein: CASSQDPPGVGEAFF

V gene: TRBV9
CDR3 length: 12
CDR3 protein: CASRQGASGYTF

V gene: TRBV5-1
CDR3 length: 16
CDR3 protein: CASSRSPDRVSDTQYF

V gene: TRBV5-1
CDR3 length: 16
CDR3 protein: CASSQGVSVVADTQYF

V gene: TRBV7-2
CDR3 length: 13
CDR3 protein: CASSLGLLGEQYF

V gene: TRBV9
CDR3 length: 17
CDR3 protein: CASSPRQYPSSGNTIYF

V gene: TRBV30
CDR3 length: 13
CDR3 protein: CAWTPNRGTEAFF

V gene: TRBV6-6
CDR3 length: 14
CDR3 protein: CASRLTADSYEQYF

V gene: TRBV5-8
CDR3 length: 17
CDR3 protein: CASSSLGRGVGNQPQHF

V gene: TRBV7-2
CDR3 length: 13
CDR3 protein: CASSFSRERPQHF

V gene: TRBV20-1
CDR3 length: 11
CDR3 protein: CSAKRQDEAFF

V gene: TRBV3-1/TRBV3-2
CDR3 length: 16
CDR3 protein: CASSQEVRGGGNEQFF

V gene: TRBV5-1
CDR3 length: 15
CDR3 protein: CASSLGARGFTEAFF

V gene: TRBV28
CDR3 length: 15
CDR3 protein: CASRDGGGHNSPLHF

V gene: TRBV11-3
CDR3 length: 15
CDR3 protein: CASSLFSGGAIEQFF

V gene: TRBV7-3
CDR3 length: 15
CDR3 protein: CASRPPGTDNEKLFF

V gene: TRBV5-6
CDR3 length: 14
CDR3 protein: CASRGQRGTDTQYF

V gene: TRBV6-6
CDR3 length: 16
CDR3 protein: CAIGTGDIGSNQPQHF

V gene: TRBV2
CDR3 length: 10
CDR3 protein: CASSAGTQYF

V gene: TRBV12-3/TRBV12-4
CDR3 length: 13
CDR3 protein: CASEGLGGQPQHF

V gene: TRBV9
CDR3 length: 14
CDR3 protein: CASSPGLGQETQYF

V gene: TRBV3-1/TRBV3-2
CDR3 length: 16
CDR3 protein: CASSQEWSGGNYEQYF

V gene: TRBV19
CDR3 length: 16
CDR3 protein: CASSYSTDSLNTEAFF

V gene: TRBV9
CDR3 length: 18
CDR3 protein: CASSYSAGTSGLYNEQFF

V gene: TRBV4-1
CDR3 length: 15
CDR3 protein: CASSQVEGDGTEAFF

V gene: TRBV28
CDR3 length: 16
CDR3 protein: CASRTGGIGYTDTQYF